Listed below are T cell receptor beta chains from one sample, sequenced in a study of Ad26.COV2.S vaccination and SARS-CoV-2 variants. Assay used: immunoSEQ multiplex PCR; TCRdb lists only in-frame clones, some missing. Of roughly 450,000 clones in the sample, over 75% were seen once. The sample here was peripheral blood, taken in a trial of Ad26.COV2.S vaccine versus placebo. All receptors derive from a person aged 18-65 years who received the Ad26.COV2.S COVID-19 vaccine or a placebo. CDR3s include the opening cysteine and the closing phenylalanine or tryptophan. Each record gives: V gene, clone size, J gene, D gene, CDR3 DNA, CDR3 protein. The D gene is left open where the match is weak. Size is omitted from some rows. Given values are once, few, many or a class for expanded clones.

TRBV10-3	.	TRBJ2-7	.	TGTGCCGCCAGCCAGAGCTCCTACGAGCAGTACTTC	CAASQSSYEQYF
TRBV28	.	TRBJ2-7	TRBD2	TGTGCCAGCAGTTTTGGGACTAGCGGATTATACGAGCAGTACTTC	CASSFGTSGLYEQYF
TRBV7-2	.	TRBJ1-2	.	TGTGCCAGCAGCTTACCCCGACGGGGCGGACCGGAACGTGGCTACACCTTC	CASSLPRRGGPERGYTF
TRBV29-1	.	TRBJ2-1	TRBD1	TGCAGCGTTGGGGACAGGGAGTGGGATGAGCAGTTCTTC	CSVGDREWDEQFF
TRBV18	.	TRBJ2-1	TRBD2	TGTGCCAGCTCACCTGGGACTAGCGGGACTAATGAGCAGTTCTTC	CASSPGTSGTNEQFF
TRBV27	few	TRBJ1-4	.	TGTGCCAGCAGCACCGGGACAACAACCTGGGGTGAAAAACTGTTTTTT	CASSTGTTTWGEKLFF
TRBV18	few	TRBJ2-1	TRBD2	TGTGCCAGCTCACCAACTAGCGGCACCTACAATGAGCAGTTCTTC	CASSPTSGTYNEQFF
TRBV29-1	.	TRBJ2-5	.	TGCAGCGTTGCGATTGGGTACCAAGAGACCCAGTACTTC	CSVAIGYQETQYF
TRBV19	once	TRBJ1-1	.	TGTGCCAGTAGTATCAGGGGTGGCGAAGCTTTCTTT	CASSIRGGEAFF
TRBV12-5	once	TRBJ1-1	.	TGTGCTAGTGGCCGGGGGGGGGACGCTTTCTTT	CASGRGGDAFF
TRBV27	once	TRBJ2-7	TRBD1	TGTGCCAGCAGTTCCGGGACAGGGGAGTACTTC	CASSSGTGEYF
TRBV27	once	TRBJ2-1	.	TGTGCCAGCAGTTTAGGGCGGGCGGCTGAGCAGTTCTTC	CASSLGRAAEQFF
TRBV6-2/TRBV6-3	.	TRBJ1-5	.	TGTGCCAGCAGTTACTCCTCGGGAGGTCGTAGCAATCAGCCCCAGCATTTT	CASSYSSGGRSNQPQHF
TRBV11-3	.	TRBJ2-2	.	TGTGCCAGCAGCTTACGGGACGGAAAAACCGGGGAGCTGTTTTTT	CASSLRDGKTGELFF
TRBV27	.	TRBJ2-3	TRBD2	TGTGCCAGCAGTTCCCGGACTAGCGGTTACACAGATACGCAGTATTTT	CASSSRTSGYTDTQYF
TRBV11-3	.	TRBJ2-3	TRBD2	TGTGCCAGCAGCTTATCAACTAGCGGTACAGATACGCAGTATTTT	CASSLSTSGTDTQYF